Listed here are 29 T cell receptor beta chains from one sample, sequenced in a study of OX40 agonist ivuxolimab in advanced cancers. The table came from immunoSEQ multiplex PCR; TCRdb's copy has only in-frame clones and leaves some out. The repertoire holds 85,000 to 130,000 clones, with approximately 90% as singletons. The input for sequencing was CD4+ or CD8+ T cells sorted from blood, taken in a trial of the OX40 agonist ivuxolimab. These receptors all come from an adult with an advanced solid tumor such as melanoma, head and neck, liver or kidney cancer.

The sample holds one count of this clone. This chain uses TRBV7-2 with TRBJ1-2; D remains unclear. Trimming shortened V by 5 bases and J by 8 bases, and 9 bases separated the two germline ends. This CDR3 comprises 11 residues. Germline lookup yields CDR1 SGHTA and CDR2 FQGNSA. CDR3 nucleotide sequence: TGTGCCAGCAGCAGTGTACAAGGCTACACCTTC. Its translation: CASSSVQGYTF. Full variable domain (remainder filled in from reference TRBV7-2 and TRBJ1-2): GAGVSQSPSNKVTEKGKDVELRCDPISGHTALYWYRQSLGQGLEFLIYFQGNSAPDKSGLPSDRFSAERTGGSVSTLTIQRTQQEDSAVYLCASSSVQGYTFGSGTRLTVV.

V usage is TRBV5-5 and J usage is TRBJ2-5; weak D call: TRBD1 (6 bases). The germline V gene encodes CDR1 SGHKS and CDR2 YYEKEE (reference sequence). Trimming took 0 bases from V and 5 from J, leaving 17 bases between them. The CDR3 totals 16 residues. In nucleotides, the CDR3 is TGTGCCAGCAGCTTGGAGTACAGGGTAAGGGGCGAGACCCAGTACTTC. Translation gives CASSLEYRVRGETQYF.

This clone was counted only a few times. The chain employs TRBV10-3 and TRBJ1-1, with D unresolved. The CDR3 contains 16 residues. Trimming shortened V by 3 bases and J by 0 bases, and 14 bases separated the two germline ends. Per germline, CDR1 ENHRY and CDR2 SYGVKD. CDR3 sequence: CAISEEGGRLNTEAFF. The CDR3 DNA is TGTGCCATCAGTGAAGAAGGAGGACGGCTGAACACTGAAGCTTTCTTT.

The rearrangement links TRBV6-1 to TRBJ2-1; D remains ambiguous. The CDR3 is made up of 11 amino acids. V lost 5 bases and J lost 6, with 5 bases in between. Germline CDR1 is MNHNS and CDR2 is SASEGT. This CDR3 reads CASSNTNEQFF. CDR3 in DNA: TGTGCCAGCAGTAATACCAATGAGCAGTTCTTC.

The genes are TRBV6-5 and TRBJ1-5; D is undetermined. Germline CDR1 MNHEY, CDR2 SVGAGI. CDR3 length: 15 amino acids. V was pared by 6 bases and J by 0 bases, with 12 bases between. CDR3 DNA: TGTGCCAGCAGGGCCAGTAGATATAGCAATCAGCCCCAGCATTTT. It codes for CASRASRYSNQPQHF.

CDR3 residues: CASSRVAGAYEQYF. The CDR3 DNA reads as TGTGCCAGCAGCAGAGTAGCGGGGGCCTACGAGCAGTACTTC. The chain links TRBV11-2 to TRBJ2-7; TRBD2 agrees at 9 bases. The CDR3 covers 14 residues. V gave up 5 bases and J gave up 2 bases; unmatched junction bases: 4. Germline assignment: CDR1 SGHAT and CDR2 FQNNGV.

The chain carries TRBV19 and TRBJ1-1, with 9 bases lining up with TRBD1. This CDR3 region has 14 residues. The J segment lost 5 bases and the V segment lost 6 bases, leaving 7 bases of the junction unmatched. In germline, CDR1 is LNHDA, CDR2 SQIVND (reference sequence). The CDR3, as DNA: TGTGCCAGTAGGGTGGACAGGGGACAAACTGAAGCTTTCTTT. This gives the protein CASRVDRGQTEAFF.

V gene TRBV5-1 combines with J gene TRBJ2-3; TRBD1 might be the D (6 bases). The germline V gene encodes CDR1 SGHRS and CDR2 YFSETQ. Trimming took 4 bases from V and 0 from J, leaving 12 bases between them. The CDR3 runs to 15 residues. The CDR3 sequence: CASSNTGQSTDTQYF. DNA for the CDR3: TGCGCCAGCAGCAACACAGGGCAAAGCACAGATACGCAGTATTTT. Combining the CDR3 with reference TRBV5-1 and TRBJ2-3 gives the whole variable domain KAGVTQTPRYLIKTRGQQVTLSCSPISGHRSVSWYQQTPGQGLQFLFEYFSETQRNKGNFPGRFSGRQFSNSRSEMNVSTLELGDSALYLCASSNTGQSTDTQYFGPGTRLTVL.

The CDR3 here is CASSFPRSDRVGSYEQYF. The DNA for the CDR3 is TGTGCCAGCTCGTTTCCTAGATCCGACAGGGTGGGATCCTACGAGCAGTACTTC. The V call is TRBV18, the J call TRBJ2-7, with 7 bases lining up with TRBD1. CDR1 KGHSH and CDR2 LQKENI come from the germline V gene. The CDR3 consists of 18 residues. After removal of 6 bases from V and 1 base from J, the junction contained 18 bases not matched to a gene.

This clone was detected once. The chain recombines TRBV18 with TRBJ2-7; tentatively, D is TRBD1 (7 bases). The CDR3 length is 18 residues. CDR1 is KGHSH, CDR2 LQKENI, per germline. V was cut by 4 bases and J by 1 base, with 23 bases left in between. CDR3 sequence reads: CASSLSRQGGGESYEQYF. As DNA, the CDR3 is TGTGCCAGCTCACTATCCAGACAGGGAGGTGGGGAGTCCTACGAGCAGTACTTC.

The CDR3 here is CASRGRTYEQYF. For the CDR3, the DNA is TGTGCCAGCAGGGGCAGAACCTACGAGCAGTACTTC. The genes are TRBV27 and TRBJ2-7; no definite D call. The CDR3 spans 12 residues. V was pared by 6 bases and J by 2 bases, with 8 bases between. Germline-derived CDR1 and CDR2 are MNHEY and SMNVEV (reference sequence).

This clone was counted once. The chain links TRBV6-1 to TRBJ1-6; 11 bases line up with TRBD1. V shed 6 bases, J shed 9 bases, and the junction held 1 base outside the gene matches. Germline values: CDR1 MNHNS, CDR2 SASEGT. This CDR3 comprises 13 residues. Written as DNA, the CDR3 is TGTGCCAGCAGCGGGACAGGGGGTTCACCCCTCCACTTT. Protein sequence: CASSGTGGSPLHF.

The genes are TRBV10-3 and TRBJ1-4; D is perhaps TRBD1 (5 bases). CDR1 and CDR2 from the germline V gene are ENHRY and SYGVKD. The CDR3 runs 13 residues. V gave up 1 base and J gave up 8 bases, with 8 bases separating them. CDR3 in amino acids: CAISEWGVEKLFF. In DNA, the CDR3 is TGTGCCATCAGTGAGTGGGGGGTCGAAAAACTGTTTTTT.

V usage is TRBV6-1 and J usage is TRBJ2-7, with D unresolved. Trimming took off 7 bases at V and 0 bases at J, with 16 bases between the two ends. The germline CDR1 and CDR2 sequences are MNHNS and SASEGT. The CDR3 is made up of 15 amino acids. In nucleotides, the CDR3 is TGTGCCAGCACCCCCCTCTGGTCCAGCTCCTACGAGCAGTACTTC. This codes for CASTPLWSSSYEQYF.

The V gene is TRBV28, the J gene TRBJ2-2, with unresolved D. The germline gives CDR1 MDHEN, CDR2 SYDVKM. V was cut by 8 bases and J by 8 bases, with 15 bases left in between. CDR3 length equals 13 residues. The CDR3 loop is CASGTYTRGELFF. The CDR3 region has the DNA TGTGCCAGCGGAACGTATACACGAGGGGAGCTGTTTTTT.

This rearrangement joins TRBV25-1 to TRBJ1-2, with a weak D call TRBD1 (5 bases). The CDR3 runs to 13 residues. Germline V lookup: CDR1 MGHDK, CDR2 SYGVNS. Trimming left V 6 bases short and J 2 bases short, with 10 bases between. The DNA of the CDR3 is TGTGCCAGCAGCATACAGGAAAACTATGGCTACACCTTC. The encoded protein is CASSIQENYGYTF.

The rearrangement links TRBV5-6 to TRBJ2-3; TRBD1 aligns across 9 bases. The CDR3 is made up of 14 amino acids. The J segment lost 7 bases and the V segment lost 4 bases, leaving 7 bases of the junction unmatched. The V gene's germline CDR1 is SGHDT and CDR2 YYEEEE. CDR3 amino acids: CASSPGTGWNTQYF. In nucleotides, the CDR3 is TGTGCCAGCAGCCCAGGGACAGGGTGGAATACGCAGTATTTT.

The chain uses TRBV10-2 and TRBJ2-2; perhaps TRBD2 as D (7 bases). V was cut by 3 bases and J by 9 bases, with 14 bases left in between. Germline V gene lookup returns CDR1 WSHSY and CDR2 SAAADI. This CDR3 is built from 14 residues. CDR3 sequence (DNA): TGCGCCAGCAGTGACGTGGGGGGGCCCCGGGAGCTGTTTTTT. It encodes CASSDVGGPRELFF.

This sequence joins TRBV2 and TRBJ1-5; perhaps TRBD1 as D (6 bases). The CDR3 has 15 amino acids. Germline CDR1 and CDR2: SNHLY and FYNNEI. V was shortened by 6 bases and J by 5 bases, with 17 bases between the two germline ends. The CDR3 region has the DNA TGTGCCAGCAGCGACAGGACAGCTGGGGATCAGCCCCAGCATTTT. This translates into CASSDRTAGDQPQHF.

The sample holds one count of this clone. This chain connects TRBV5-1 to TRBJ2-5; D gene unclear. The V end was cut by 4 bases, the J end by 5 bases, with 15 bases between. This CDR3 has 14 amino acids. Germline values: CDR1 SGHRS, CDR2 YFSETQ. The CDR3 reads CASSPGSGWETQYF. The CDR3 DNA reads TGCGCCAGCAGCCCCGGGTCCGGGTGGGAGACCCAGTACTTC.

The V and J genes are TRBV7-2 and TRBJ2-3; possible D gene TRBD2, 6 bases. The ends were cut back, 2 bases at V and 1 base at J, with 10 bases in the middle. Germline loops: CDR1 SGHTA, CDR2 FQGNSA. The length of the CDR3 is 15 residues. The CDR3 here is CASSLRGLRTDTQYF. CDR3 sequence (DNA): TGTGCCAGCAGCTTAAGGGGACTTCGCACAGATACGCAGTATTTT.

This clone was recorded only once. CDR3 region: CASSVTDSNQPQHF. Written as DNA, the CDR3 is TGTGCCAGCAGCGTAACAGATAGCAATCAGCCCCAGCATTTT. The chain carries TRBV9 and TRBJ1-5; no definite D call. Germline CDR1 is SGDLS and CDR2 is YYNGEE. The CDR3 length is 14 residues. Trimming left V 1 base short and J 0 bases short, with 5 bases between.

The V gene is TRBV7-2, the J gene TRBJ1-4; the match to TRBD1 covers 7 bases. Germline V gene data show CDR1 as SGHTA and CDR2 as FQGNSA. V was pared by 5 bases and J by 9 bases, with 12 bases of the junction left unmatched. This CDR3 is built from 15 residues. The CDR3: CASSPPGAGGKKLFF. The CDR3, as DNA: TGTGCCAGCAGCCCACCAGGGGCAGGGGGTAAAAAACTGTTTTTT. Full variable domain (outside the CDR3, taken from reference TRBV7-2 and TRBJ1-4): GAGVSQSPSNKVTEKGKDVELRCDPISGHTALYWYRQSLGQGLEFLIYFQGNSAPDKSGLPSDRFSAERTGGSVSTLTIQRTQQEDSAVYLCASSPPGAGGKKLFFGSGTQLSVL.

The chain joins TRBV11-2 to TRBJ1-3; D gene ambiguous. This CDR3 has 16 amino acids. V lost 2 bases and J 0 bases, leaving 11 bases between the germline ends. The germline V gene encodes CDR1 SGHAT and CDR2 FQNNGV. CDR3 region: CASSLQGKSSGNTIYF. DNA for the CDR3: TGTGCCAGCAGCTTACAAGGGAAGAGCTCTGGAAACACCATATATTTT.

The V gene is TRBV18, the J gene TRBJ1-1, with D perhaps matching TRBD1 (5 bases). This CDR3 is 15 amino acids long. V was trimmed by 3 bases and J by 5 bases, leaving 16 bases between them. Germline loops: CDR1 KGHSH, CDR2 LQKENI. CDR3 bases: TGTGCCAGCTCACCGGGAGGGACGATCGGGACTGAAGCTTTCTTT. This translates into CASSPGGTIGTEAFF.

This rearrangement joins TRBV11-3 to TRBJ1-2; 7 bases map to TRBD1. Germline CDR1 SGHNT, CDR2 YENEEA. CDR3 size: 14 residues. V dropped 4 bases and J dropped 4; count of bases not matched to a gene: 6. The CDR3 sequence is CASSSGTVSYGYTF. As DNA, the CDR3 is TGTGCCAGCAGCTCCGGGACAGTAAGCTATGGCTACACCTTC.

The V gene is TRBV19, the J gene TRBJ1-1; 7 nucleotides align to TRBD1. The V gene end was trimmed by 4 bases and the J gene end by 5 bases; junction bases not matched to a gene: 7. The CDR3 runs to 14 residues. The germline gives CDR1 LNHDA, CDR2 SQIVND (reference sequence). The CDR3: CASSTTGVWTEAFF. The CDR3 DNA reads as TGTGCCAGTAGTACAACAGGGGTTTGGACTGAAGCTTTCTTT.

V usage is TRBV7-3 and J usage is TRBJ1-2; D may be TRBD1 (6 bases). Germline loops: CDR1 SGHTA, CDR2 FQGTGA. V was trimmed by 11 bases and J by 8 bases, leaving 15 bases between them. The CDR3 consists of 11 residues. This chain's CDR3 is CALPQGGGYTF. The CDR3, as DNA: TGTGCCCTGCCACAGGGCGGAGGCTACACCTTC.

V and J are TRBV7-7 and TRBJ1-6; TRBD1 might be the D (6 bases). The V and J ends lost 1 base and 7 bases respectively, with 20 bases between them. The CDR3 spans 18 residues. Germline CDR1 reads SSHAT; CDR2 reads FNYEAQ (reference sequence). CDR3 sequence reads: CASSLDGQTPTLNSPLHF. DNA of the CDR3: TGTGCCAGCAGCTTAGACGGACAGACTCCTACATTAAATTCACCCCTCCACTTT.